The 30 T cell receptor beta chains below were found in one sample sequenced in a study of early T cells in non-severe SARS-CoV-2 infection. One entry per CDR3 protein results from TCRdb running MiXCR on the 5' RACE reads. This table holds roughly 40,000 distinct CDR3 sequences, approximately 6.2% found once. Sequenced here: whole blood, sampled at baseline. The receptors here all came from an adult who was a healthcare worker with PCR-confirmed SARS-CoV-2 infection or an uninfected control (not recorded which).

V usage is TRBV3-1 and J usage is TRBJ1-1; TRBD1 matches 8 bases. CDR1 and CDR2 from the germline V gene are LGHDT and YNNKEL (reference sequence). The CDR3 sequence is 17 residues long. The junction had 12 bases not matched to a gene; V was cut back by 4 bases and J by 2 bases. CDR3 amino acids: CASSPPGQGPINTEAFF. CDR3 in DNA: TGTGCCAGCAGCCCTCCAGGACAGGGCCCCATAAACACTGAAGCTTTCTTT.

There are many counts of this clonotype. This chain uses TRBV29-1 with TRBJ2-1; 14 positions match TRBD2. The CDR3 is made up of 15 amino acids. Germline CDR1 SQVTM, CDR2 ANQGSEA. Trimming cost V 4 bases and J 5 bases; bases outside gene matches: 4. CDR3 DNA: TGCAGCGTTGCTGGACTAGCGGGGGGCCACAATGAGCAGTTCTTC. It specifies CSVAGLAGGHNEQFF.

This clonotype came up a few times. The chain combines TRBV6-1 with TRBJ2-7; unclear D gene. Germline lookup yields CDR1 MNHNS and CDR2 SASEGT. V lost 8 bases and J 4 bases, leaving 15 bases between the germline ends. The CDR3 has 13 residues. CDR3 amino acids: CASRQSNLYEQYF. In nucleotides, the CDR3 is TGTGCCAGCCGCCAGTCAAACCTGTACGAGCAGTACTTC.

The V and J genes are TRBV9 and TRBJ1-2; D is possibly TRBD1 (5 bases). The CDR3 covers 17 residues. The germline gives CDR1 SGDLS, CDR2 YYNGEE. The germline V and J ends were trimmed by 0 bases and 2 bases, with 17 bases remaining between them. The CDR3 DNA sequence: TGTGCCAGCAGCGTAGATCCAGCGGCAGGGAGCAACTATGGCTACACCTTC. This translates into CASSVDPAAGSNYGYTF.

In this sample, this clonotype turned up many times. The rearrangement uses TRBV7-2 and TRBJ2-5; D remains ambiguous. The V and J ends lost 1 base and 5 bases respectively, with 11 bases between them. Germline CDR1 and CDR2: SGHTA and FQGNSA. CDR3 length: 14 amino acids. The CDR3 is CASSLGAGGETQYF. CDR3 DNA sequence: TGTGCCAGCAGCTTAGGGGCAGGCGGTGAGACCCAGTACTTC.

This clonotype was picked up many times. The J gene is TRBJ2-7, the V gene TRBV28, with D maybe TRBD2 (6 bases). Trimming cost V 4 bases and J 0 bases, with 10 bases left between them. Germline-derived CDR1 and CDR2 are MDHEN and SYDVKM. The CDR3 runs 14 residues. The CDR3 DNA follows: TGTGCCAGCAGTTCTTTTAGCGGCTCCTACGAGCAGTACTTC. It codes for CASSSFSGSYEQYF. Full variable domain (remainder filled in from reference TRBV28 and TRBJ2-7): DVKVTQSSRYLVKRTGEKVFLECVQDMDHENMFWYRQDPGLGLRLIYFSYDVKMKEKGDIPEGYSVSREKKERFSLILESASTNQTSMYLCASSSFSGSYEQYFGPGTRLTVT.

This clonotype has a count of ten or more. This chain links TRBV3-1 with TRBJ2-7, with 11 bases lining up with TRBD2. The germline CDR1 and CDR2 sequences are LGHDT and YNNKEL (reference sequence). The CDR3 is made up of 14 amino acids. Unmatched junction bases numbered 6, after V lost 4 bases and J lost 7 bases. The chain's CDR3 is CASSPGLAVGEQYF. In DNA, the CDR3 is TGTGCCAGCAGCCCGGGACTAGCGGTTGGAGAGCAGTACTTC.

This clonotype was picked up many times. This chain joins TRBV7-8 and TRBJ2-5, with TRBD1 matching over 10 bases. Germline V gene lookup returns CDR1 SGHVS and CDR2 FQNEAQ. J was trimmed by 6 bases and V by 4 bases; bases with no gene match: 5. The CDR3 sequence is 14 residues long. The CDR3 spells CASSWGTGAKTQYF. CDR3 coding DNA: TGTGCCAGCAGCTGGGGGACAGGGGCTAAGACCCAGTACTTC.

In DNA form, the CDR3 reads TGTGCCACCAGTGAGCAGACTAGCCCCCCTGACAATGAGCAGTTCTTC. As protein: CATSEQTSPPDNEQFF. The J gene is TRBJ2-1, the V gene TRBV24-1, with TRBD2 matching over 7 bases. This CDR3 has 16 residues. With 4 bases clipped from V and 5 bases from J, the junction kept 10 bases outside the gene matches. From germline, CDR1 is KGHDR and CDR2 SFDVKD.

This clonotype was seen many times. This chain joins TRBV6-1 and TRBJ1-1; D is ambiguous. The germline gives CDR1 MNHNS, CDR2 SASEGT. The germline V and J ends were trimmed by 5 bases and 2 bases, with 15 bases remaining between them. The CDR3 covers 15 residues. The CDR3: CASSLASRPNTEAFF. The CDR3 bases are TGTGCCAGCAGTTTAGCCAGTCGGCCTAACACTGAAGCTTTCTTT.

This clonotype was observed a handful of times. The chain combines TRBV6-5 with TRBJ2-2; no reliable D call. Germline values: CDR1 MNHEY, CDR2 SVGAGI. V lost 4 bases, J lost 0 bases, and 6 bases lay in between. This CDR3 spans 14 amino acids. The CDR3 reads CASSFGSNTGELFF. The CDR3, as DNA: TGTGCCAGCAGTTTCGGGTCGAACACCGGGGAGCTGTTTTTT.

This clonotype was observed many times. This chain uses TRBV11-2 with TRBJ1-1; D gene uncertain. The CDR3 runs 15 residues. Trimming shortened V by 0 bases and J by 0 bases, and 8 bases separated the two germline ends. Germline V gene data show CDR1 as SGHAT and CDR2 as FQNNGV. This CDR3 reads CASSLDLAVNTEAFF. The CDR3 bases are TGTGCCAGCAGCTTAGATCTGGCTGTGAACACTGAAGCTTTCTTT.

This clonotype occurred many times. This chain links TRBV28 with TRBJ2-1; 12 positions agree with TRBD2. This CDR3 region has 14 residues. The V gene's germline CDR1 is MDHEN and CDR2 SYDVKM. V shed 6 bases and J 5 bases; nucleotides not matched to a gene: 2. This CDR3 reads CASRPSGGDNEQFF. The CDR3 DNA follows: TGTGCCAGCAGGCCTAGCGGGGGGGACAATGAGCAGTTCTTC.

By share, this clonotype counts as medium-sized (0.01 to 0.1%). This chain connects TRBV12-3 or TRBV12-4 to TRBJ1-1; maybe TRBD1 (6 bases). Trimming removed 6 bases at V and 5 bases at J, with 22 bases between. The CDR3 loop spans 16 amino acids. CDR3 region: CASSPSGRGARTEAFF. DNA for the CDR3: TGTGCCAGCAGCCCCTCAGGGAGGGGGGCGCGGACTGAAGCTTTCTTT.

This clonotype has a count of ten or more. V gene TRBV20-1 combines with J gene TRBJ1-1; 9 positions agree with TRBD1. CDR1 is DFQATT, CDR2 SNEGSKA, per germline (reference sequence). The CDR3 has 15 amino acids. J gave up 4 bases and V 0 bases, and 6 bases lay outside the gene matches. The CDR3 DNA sequence: TGCAGTGCTAGAGACGACGGGACAGGGTTCACTGAAGCTTTCTTT. Encoded protein: CSARDDGTGFTEAFF.

This clonotype has at least ten counts. The J gene is TRBJ1-1, the V gene TRBV7-9, with a tentative D call TRBD1 (6 bases). This CDR3 contains 16 residues. V was trimmed by 7 bases and J by 0 bases, leaving 18 bases between them. In germline, CDR1 is SEHNR, CDR2 FQNEAQ (reference sequence). For the CDR3, the DNA is TGTGCCAGCACCGTGGGGGCGCAAAGAATGAACACTGAAGCTTTCTTT. The encoded protein is CASTVGAQRMNTEAFF.

This clonotype was picked up a small number of times. The chain joins TRBV6-2 or TRBV6-3 to TRBJ2-5, with 7 bases identical to TRBD2. J lost 2 bases, V lost 2 bases, and 2 bases had no gene match. This CDR3 comprises 14 residues. CDR1 MNHEY and CDR2 SVGEGT come from the germline V gene. The DNA of the CDR3 is TGTGCCAGCAGTTACCTGGGGGGGCAAGAGACCCAGTACTTC. It yields the protein CASSYLGGQETQYF.

Many counts were recorded for this clonotype. The J gene is TRBJ1-3, the V gene TRBV7-2; the D is unclear. The CDR3 runs to 16 residues. Trimming pared 1 base from V and 4 bases from J, leaving 14 bases between. CDR1 is SGHTA and CDR2 is FQGNSA in the germline V gene. The CDR3 region is CASSLVSGGAGNTIYF. Written as DNA, the CDR3 is TGTGCCAGCAGCTTAGTTTCAGGAGGAGCCGGAAACACCATATATTTT.

This clonotype has ten or more counts. CDR3 DNA: TGCGCCAGCAGCATAAAGGACAGCTCCTACGAGCAGTACTTC. Its protein product is CASSIKDSSYEQYF. The chain uses TRBV5-1 and TRBJ2-7; TRBD1 is a possible D gene (6 bases). Trimming took off 4 bases at V and 0 bases at J, with 11 bases between the two ends. Per the germline V gene, CDR1 is SGHRS and CDR2 is YFSETQ. CDR3 length: 14 residues.

This clonotype was detected many times. V usage is TRBV7-9 and J usage is TRBJ2-7, with D perhaps TRBD1 (5 bases). This CDR3 is built from 17 residues. Germline V CDR1 and CDR2: SEHNR, FQNEAQ (reference sequence). The V and J ends lost 5 bases and 2 bases respectively, with 22 bases between them. The CDR3 sequence: CASSTISDISRAYEQYF. In nucleotides, the CDR3 is TGTGCCAGCAGCACTATTTCGGACATCTCGAGAGCCTACGAGCAGTACTTC.

The genes are TRBV6-5 and TRBJ2-6, with D unresolved. The CDR3 spans 14 residues. Germline V gene data show CDR1 as MNHEY and CDR2 as SVGAGI. V was cut by 6 bases and J by 1 base, with 7 bases left in between. The CDR3 region has the DNA TGTGCCAGCAGGGTAGGGTCTGGGGCCAACGTCCTGACTTTC. Translation: CASRVGSGANVLTF.

At least ten counts were recorded for this clonotype. The gene calls are TRBV20-1 and TRBJ2-2; D is ambiguous. Trimming left V 3 bases short and J 1 base short, with 6 bases between. Germline values: CDR1 DFQATT, CDR2 SNEGSKA (reference sequence). The length of the CDR3 is 13 residues. The DNA for the CDR3 is TGCAGTGCTAGGTTGGGGAACACCGGGGAGCTGTTTTTT. It is translated as CSARLGNTGELFF.

This clonotype appeared many times. The chain joins TRBV25-1 to TRBJ2-5; possible D gene TRBD1, 6 bases. The CDR3 length is 14 residues. Germline CDR1 MGHDK, CDR2 SYGVNS. V was shortened by 3 bases and J by 2 bases, with 10 bases between the two germline ends. In nucleotides, the CDR3 is TGTGCCAGCAGTGAGCAGGGGCCACAAGAGACCCAGTACTTC. Translated: CASSEQGPQETQYF.

This clonotype was seen only a few times. The chain uses TRBV29-1 and TRBJ1-1; TRBD1 might be the D (5 bases). The CDR3 loop spans 12 amino acids. Trimming cost V 7 bases and J 1 base, with 10 bases left between them. Per the germline V gene, CDR1 is SQVTM and CDR2 is ANQGSEA. In DNA form, the CDR3 reads TGCAGCGGGGGGGACGCGAACACTGAAGCTTTCTTT. As protein: CSGGDANTEAFF.

This clonotype was seen repeatedly, ten times or more. The rearrangement joins TRBV9 to TRBJ1-1; the D is unclear. The CDR3 runs to 15 residues. Trimming took off 4 bases at V and 1 base at J, with 14 bases between the two ends. Germline CDR1 is SGDLS and CDR2 is YYNGEE. CDR3 coding DNA: TGTGCCAGCAGCCTAGGAACCGACGGGAACACTGAAGCTTTCTTT. This gives the protein CASSLGTDGNTEAFF.

This clonotype occurred many times. The chain couples TRBV6-1 to TRBJ1-6; no firm D call. The germline CDR1 and CDR2 sequences are MNHNS and SASEGT. The CDR3 has 13 amino acids. The V gene lost 1 base and the J gene lost 7 bases, with 5 bases spanning the gap. The CDR3 loop is CASSEVRNSPLHF. The DNA of the CDR3 is TGTGCCAGCAGTGAAGTCAGGAATTCACCCCTCCACTTT.

This clonotype occurred a few times. This chain connects TRBV7-9 to TRBJ2-7, with D possibly called TRBD1 or TRBD2 (5 bases each). This CDR3 has 14 amino acids. Deletions cut 5 bases from V and 2 bases from J, with 13 bases between. CDR1 and CDR2 (germline): SEHNR, FQNEAQ (reference sequence). The CDR3 region is CASSPGTHTYEQYF. The CDR3 DNA sequence: TGTGCCAGCAGCCCCGGGACCCACACCTACGAGCAGTACTTC.

This clonotype occurred many times. The chain recombines TRBV28 with TRBJ2-5; 8 bases are a match to TRBD1. This CDR3 region has 14 residues. The J segment lost 3 bases and the V segment lost 5 bases, leaving 5 bases of the junction unmatched. Germline-derived CDR1 and CDR2 are MDHEN and SYDVKM. For the CDR3, the DNA is TGTGCCAGCAGTCCAGGGGGCCGGGAAGAGACCCAGTACTTC. Encoded protein: CASSPGGREETQYF.

The chain combines TRBV5-4 with TRBJ1-1; weak D call: TRBD1 (5 bases). Germline CDR1 SGHNT, CDR2 YYREEE (reference sequence). This CDR3 is 15 amino acids long. V was trimmed by 0 bases and J by 3 bases, leaving 12 bases between them. The CDR3 nucleotides read TGTGCCAGCAGCTTGGATTCCAGGGCGGACACTGAAGCTTTCTTT. Its translation: CASSLDSRADTEAFF.

This clonotype was counted at least ten times. This chain connects TRBV10-3 to TRBJ1-6; D call uncertain. Trimming cost V 3 bases and J 7 bases, with 13 bases left between them. The CDR3 spans 15 residues. Per the germline V gene, CDR1 is ENHRY and CDR2 is SYGVKD. The CDR3 DNA reads as TGTGCCATCAGTGAAGCCGCGATCACCAATTCACCCCTCCACTTT. Translated: CAISEAAITNSPLHF.